This note documents a single TCR beta chain sequence. Its antigen is as yet unknown. Germline CDR1 reads LNHDA; CDR2 reads SQIVND (reference sequence). V trimming: 3 bases; J trimming: 4 bases; junction bases outside the gene matches: 3. The CDR3 consists of 15 residues. The entry originates in a study of cytomegalovirus exposure and HLA in healthy donors. General study points: Roughly uniform sequencing depth across donors was assumed, possibly incorrectly. Analysis was performed later, and it showed HLA-associated TCR beta chains to be more clonally expanded than equally common others.

The PCR had 60 Vbeta and 13 Jbeta primers. The repertoire was sequenced with immunoSEQ multiplex PCR; TCRdb's copy has only in-frame clones and lacks some. The sample has about 160,000 clones; approximately 85% are singletons. This receptor was taken from a man aged 18-30 years in good health and CMV-seropositive. J is TRBJ1-3 and V is TRBV19; 10 positions match TRBD1. Sample: PBMCs. CDR3 sequence: CASSIGQGVGNTIYF. The CDR3 DNA reads TGTGCCAGTAGTATCGGACAGGGGGTCGGAAACACCATATATTTT. The whole variable domain, filled in from reference TRBV19 and TRBJ1-3, reads DGGITQSPKYLFRKEGQNVTLSCEQNLNHDAMYWYRQDPGQGLRLIYYSQIVNDFQKGDIAEGYSVSREKKESFPLTVTSAQKNPTAFYLCASSIGQGVGNTIYFGEGSWLTVV.